The rows below give T cell receptor beta chains drawn from one sample of a study of CD8+ T cells in alopecia areata. TCRdb keeps only in-frame clones here, not all; method: immunoSEQ multiplex PCR. This sample has 95,000 to 150,000 clones, with 50% to 55% found just once. Sequencing was performed on CD4+ T cells sorted from blood, taken at week 4, from a patient treated with tofacitinib. The receptors here all came from a human donor with alopecia areata. Both conserved end residues are part of each CDR3. The order of the fields is J gene, D gene, clone size, V gene, CDR3 DNA, CDR3 protein. A D gene is named only where the DNA matches it firmly. Clone size is given for some rows only: seen once, a few or many times, or a class if the clone is expanded.

TRBJ2-7,.,.,TRBV29-1,TGCAGCGTCGGTTCCGGGAACTACGAGCAGTACTTC,CSVGSGNYEQYF
TRBJ2-3,.,.,TRBV27,TGTGCCAGCAGTATGCTGGGGGTCCGGGCCACAGATACGCAGTATTTT,CASSMLGVRATDTQYF
TRBJ2-3,TRBD1,few,TRBV5-6,TGTGCCAGCAGCTGGACAGGGGACAGCACAGATACGCAGTATTTT,CASSWTGDSTDTQYF
TRBJ2-1,TRBD2,.,TRBV29-1,TGCAGCGTTGAAGACCCGGGACTAGCGTCTCGGTTCTTC,CSVEDPGLASRFF
TRBJ1-2,.,.,TRBV29-1,TGCAGCGTTGAATGGGTCCGCGGCTACACCTTC,CSVEWVRGYTF
TRBJ2-1,TRBD2,.,TRBV2,TGTGCCAGCAGTGTGGGGACTAGCGGGCTCAATGAGCAGTTCTTC,CASSVGTSGLNEQFF
TRBJ2-3,.,.,TRBV7-9,TGTGCCAGCAGCCTCCGGGCAGGAAGCACAGATACGCAGTATTTT,CASSLRAGSTDTQYF
TRBJ2-6,.,.,TRBV6-5,TGTGCCAGCAGTTACGGGGGGTCTGGGGCCAACGTCCTGACTTTC,CASSYGGSGANVLTF
TRBJ2-7,.,.,TRBV21-1,TGTGCCAGCAGCAAGGGGAGACTAGCGGGAGCGGGCGAGCAGTACTTC,CASSKGRLAGAGEQYF
TRBJ1-1,.,few,TRBV18,TGTGCCAGCTTCCGGGGTGACAAGAACACTGAAGCTTTCTTT,CASFRGDKNTEAFF
TRBJ1-4,.,few,TRBV29-1,TGCAGCGTTGTGGGTGGAGATGAAAAACTGTTTTTT,CSVVGGDEKLFF
TRBJ2-7,TRBD1,.,TRBV29-1,TGCAGCGGGACAGGGGGCTACGAGCAGTACTTC,CSGTGGYEQYF
TRBJ1-2,TRBD1,few,TRBV30,TGTGCCTGGAGTGCCTTAGGACAGGGAGCAAGTGGCTACACCTTC,CAWSALGQGASGYTF
TRBJ2-5,.,.,TRBV29-1,TGCAGCGTTGAAGATTCGATCCCTACAGTCCAAGAGACCCAGTACTTC,CSVEDSIPTVQETQYF